A selection of T cell receptor beta chains follows, all from one sample in a study of cytomegalovirus exposure and HLA in healthy donors. TCRdb's copy holds only in-frame clones and misses some; the assay was immunoSEQ multiplex PCR. Of some 100,000 clones detected, roughly 84% appear once; the ten largest clones hold more than 0.95%. The material sequenced was PBMCs. These receptors were collected from a woman aged 18-29 years in good health and CMV-seronegative. Both conserved end residues are part of each CDR3. The D gene is left open where the match is weak. For some rows the clone size is stated as once, few or many, or as a class when expanded; others skip it.

len,d_gene,v_gene,j_gene,abundance,CDR3aa,CDR3nt
16,TRBD2,TRBV6-4,TRBJ2-3,NA,CASRPPSGPSTDTQYF,TGTGCCAGCAGACCGCCTAGCGGACCTAGCACAGATACGCAGTATTTT
11,NA,TRBV28,TRBJ2-7,NA,CASSSPREQYF,TGTGCCAGCAGTTCGCCGCGGGAGCAGTACTTC
13,NA,TRBV18,TRBJ2-7,NA,CASSLESSYEQYF,TGTGCCAGCTCACTGGAGAGCTCCTACGAGCAGTACTTC
13,NA,TRBV6-5,TRBJ1-2,NA,CASRSGHLYGYTF,TGTGCCAGCAGATCCGGACACCTCTATGGCTACACCTTC
15,NA,TRBV5-5,TRBJ2-6,NA,CASSLSNSGANVLTF,TGTGCCAGCAGCTTGTCTAACTCTGGGGCCAACGTCCTGACTTTC
12,NA,TRBV23-1,TRBJ2-3,NA,CASSRRGDTQYF,TGCGCCAGCAGTCGACGAGGAGATACGCAGTATTTT
15,NA,TRBV25-1,TRBJ1-6,once,CASSESSTRGSPLHF,TGTGCCAGCAGTGAATCTAGTACCAGGGGCTCACCCCTCCACTTT
16,NA,TRBV27,TRBJ2-5,NA,CASGTGVRRAQETQYF,TGTGCCAGCGGGACGGGGGTTCGACGGGCCCAAGAGACCCAGTACTTC
12,NA,TRBV13,TRBJ2-1,NA,CASSQRLNEQFF,TGTGCCAGCAGCCAAAGACTGAATGAGCAGTTCTTC
14,NA,TRBV19,TRBJ2-6,NA,CASSLRVGANVLTF,TGTGCCAGTAGTCTCCGAGTTGGGGCCAACGTCCTGACTTTC